This is a list of T cell receptor beta chains from one sample in a study of early T cells in non-severe SARS-CoV-2 infection. TCRdb reprocessed the 5' RACE reads via MiXCR and lists one record per CDR3 protein. There are over 90,000 distinct CDR3 sequences in the sample; approximately 12% occur only once, and 4.4% lies in the top ten. This specimen was whole blood, taken at baseline. These receptors all stem from an adult who was a healthcare worker with PCR-confirmed SARS-CoV-2 infection or an uninfected control (not recorded which). Each CDR3 is given with its conserved first and last residue. Each record gives: J gene, D gene, V gene, clone size, CDR3 protein, CDR3 DNA. The D gene is left open where the match is weak. Where a row states a size, it is once, few, many or the class of an expanded clone; other rows omit it.

TRBJ2-1 | TRBD2 | TRBV20-1 | many | CSASQSLAGEDEQFF | TGCAGTGCTAGCCAATCGCTAGCGGGAGAGGACGAGCAGTTCTTC
TRBJ1-6 | NA | TRBV12-3/TRBV12-4 | few | CASNPGRGGSPLHF | TGTGCCAGCAATCCAGGGAGGGGGGGCTCACCCCTCCACTTT
TRBJ1-5 | TRBD1 | TRBV12-3/TRBV12-4 | once | CASSSVDRGNNQPQHF | TGTGCCAGCAGTTCCGTGGACAGGGGGAACAATCAGCCCCAGCATTTT
TRBJ2-5 | NA | TRBV29-1 | few | CSVYGPPETQYF | TGCAGCGTTTACGGGCCCCCAGAGACCCAGTACTTC
TRBJ2-3 | NA | TRBV27 | few | CASSLSQSALTDTQYF | TGTGCCAGCAGTTTGAGCCAGTCGGCACTTACAGATACGCAGTATTTT
TRBJ1-1 | TRBD1 | TRBV5-1 | many | CASSFAHRGTEAFF | TGCGCCAGCAGCTTTGCCCACAGGGGAACTGAAGCTTTCTTT
TRBJ2-1 | TRBD1 | TRBV11-3 | NA | CASSPGTGGYEQFF | TGTGCCAGCAGCCCCGGGACAGGGGGGTATGAGCAGTTCTTC
TRBJ2-3 | NA | TRBV5-6 | many | CASSGTAAPDTQYF | TGTGCCAGCAGCGGCACGGCCGCCCCAGATACGCAGTATTTT
TRBJ2-3 | NA | TRBV20-1 | NA | CSANVSPDTQYF | TGCAGTGCCAATGTCAGCCCAGATACGCAGTATTTT
TRBJ2-3 | NA | TRBV6-5 | many | CASGPRTDTQYF | TGTGCCAGCGGGCCTCGCACAGATACGCAGTATTTT
TRBJ1-5 | NA | TRBV2 | NA | CASSWGSNQPQHF | TGTGCCAGCAGTTGGGGTAGCAATCAGCCCCAGCATTTT
TRBJ1-5 | NA | TRBV19 | NA | CASSIGGEGGNQPQHF | TGTGCCAGTAGTATAGGTGGGGAAGGTGGCAATCAGCCCCAGCATTTT
TRBJ2-7 | NA | TRBV3-1 | NA | CASSQRLEAYEQYF | TGTGCCAGCAGCCAACGCCTAGAGGCCTACGAGCAGTACTTC
TRBJ2-3 | TRBD2 | TRBV6-2/TRBV6-3 | NA | CASSYSGIGLAGTDTQYF | TGTGCCAGCAGTTACTCCGGGATCGGACTAGCGGGGACAGATACGCAGTATTTT
TRBJ1-6 | NA | TRBV3-1 | many | CASSRSGGNSPLHF | TGTGCCAGCAGCCGCTCAGGCGGTAATTCACCCCTCCACTTT
TRBJ2-7 | NA | TRBV3-1 | few | CASSQNSYEQYF | TGTGCCAGCAGCCAGAACTCCTACGAGCAGTACTTC
TRBJ1-2 | NA | TRBV5-1 | NA | CASSLGGRNGYTF | TGCGCCAGCAGCTTAGGGGGGCGAAATGGCTACACCTTC
TRBJ2-7 | NA | TRBV6-1 | once | CASSEAEGETLQQYF | TGTGCCAGCAGTGAAGCAGAAGGGGAGACCTTGCAGCAGTACTTC
TRBJ2-4 | NA | TRBV11-2 | many | CASSLVNNIQYF | TGTGCCAGCAGCTTAGTTAATAACATTCAGTACTTC
TRBJ2-7 | NA | TRBV7-9 | many | CASSLGGISSYEQYF | TGTGCCAGCAGCTTGGGCGGGATCAGCTCCTACGAGCAGTACTTC
TRBJ1-6 | NA | TRBV14 | NA | CASSQEGLLGSPLHF | TGTGCCAGCAGCCAAGAAGGGTTGTTGGGTTCACCCCTCCACTTT
TRBJ2-2 | NA | TRBV5-4 | few | CASSSWSPGELFF | TGTGCCAGCAGCTCATGGTCTCCGGGGGAGCTGTTTTTT
TRBJ1-2 | NA | TRBV20-1 | NA | CSARDAQGWRYTF | TGCAGTGCTAGAGATGCGCAGGGTTGGCGCTACACCTTC
TRBJ2-5 | NA | TRBV6-5 | NA | CASRPGTGTQYF | TGTGCCAGCAGGCCAGGCACCGGGACCCAGTACTTC
TRBJ1-2 | NA | TRBV3-1 | NA | CASSQEGRANYGYTF | TGTGCCAGCAGCCAAGAGGGCAGGGCTAACTATGGCTACACCTTC
TRBJ1-1 | NA | TRBV11-2 | NA | CASSLVGGRYREHTEAFF | TGTGCCAGCAGCTTAGTCGGGGGTAGGTACAGGGAACACACTGAAGCTTTCTTT
TRBJ1-1 | NA | TRBV7-9 | once | CASSLRPGQNTEAFF | TGTGCCAGCAGCTTGCGACCGGGTCAAAACACTGAAGCTTTCTTT
TRBJ2-5 | NA | TRBV6-5 | few | CASSYGGETQYF | TGTGCCAGCAGTTACGGCGGGGAGACCCAGTACTTC